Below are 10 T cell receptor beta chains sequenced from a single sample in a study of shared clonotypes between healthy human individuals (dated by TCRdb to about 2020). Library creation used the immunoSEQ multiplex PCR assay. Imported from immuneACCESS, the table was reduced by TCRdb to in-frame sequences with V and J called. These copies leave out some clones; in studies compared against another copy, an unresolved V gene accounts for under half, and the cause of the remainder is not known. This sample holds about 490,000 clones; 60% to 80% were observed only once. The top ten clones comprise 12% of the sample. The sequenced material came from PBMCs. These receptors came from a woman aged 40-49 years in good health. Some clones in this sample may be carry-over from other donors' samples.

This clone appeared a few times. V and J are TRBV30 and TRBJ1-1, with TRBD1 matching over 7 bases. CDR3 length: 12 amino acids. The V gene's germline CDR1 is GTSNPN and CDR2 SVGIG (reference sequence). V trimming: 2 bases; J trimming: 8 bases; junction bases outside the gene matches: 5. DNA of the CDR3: TGTGCCTGGAGTCCGGGACAGCCAGAAGCTTTCTTT. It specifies CAWSPGQPEAFF.

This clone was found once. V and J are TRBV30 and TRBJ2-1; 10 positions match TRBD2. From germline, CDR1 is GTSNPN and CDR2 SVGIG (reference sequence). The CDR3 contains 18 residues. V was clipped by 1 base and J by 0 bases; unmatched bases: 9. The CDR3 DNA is TGTGCCTGGAGTGGTGGGGCTAGCGGGAGTGTCTCCTACAATGAGCAGTTCTTC. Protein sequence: CAWSGGASGSVSYNEQFF. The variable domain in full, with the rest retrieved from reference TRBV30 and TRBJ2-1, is SQTIHQWPATLVQPVGSPLSLECTVEGTSNPNLYWYRQAAGRGLQLLFYSVGIGQISSEVPQNLSASRPQDRQFILSSKKLLLSDSGFYLCAWSGGASGSVSYNEQFFGPGTRLTVL.

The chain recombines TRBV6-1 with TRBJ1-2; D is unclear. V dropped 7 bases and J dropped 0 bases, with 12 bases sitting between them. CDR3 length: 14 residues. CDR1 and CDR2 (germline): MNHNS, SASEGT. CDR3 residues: CASTPGNANYGYTF. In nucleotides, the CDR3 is TGTGCCAGCACCCCGGGGAACGCTAACTATGGCTACACCTTC.

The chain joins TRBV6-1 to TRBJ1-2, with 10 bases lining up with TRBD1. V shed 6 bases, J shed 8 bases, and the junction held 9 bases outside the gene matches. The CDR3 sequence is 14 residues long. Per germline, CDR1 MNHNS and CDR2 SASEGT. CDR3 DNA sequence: TGTGCCAGCAGCCGGGACAGGGGTTTTCGAGGCTACACCTTC. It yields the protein CASSRDRGFRGYTF.

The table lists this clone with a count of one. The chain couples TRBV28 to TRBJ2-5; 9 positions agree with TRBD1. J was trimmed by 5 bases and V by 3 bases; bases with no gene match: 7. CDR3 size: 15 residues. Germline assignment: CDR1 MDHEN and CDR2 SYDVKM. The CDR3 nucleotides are TGTGCCAGCAGTTTTCTTGACAGGGGGGGGGAGACCCAGTACTTC. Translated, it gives CASSFLDRGGETQYF.

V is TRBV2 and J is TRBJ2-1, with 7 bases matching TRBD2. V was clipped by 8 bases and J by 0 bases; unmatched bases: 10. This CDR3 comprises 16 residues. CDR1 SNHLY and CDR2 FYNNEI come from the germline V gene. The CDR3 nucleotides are TGTGCCAGCCTGAGGGAGGCGGGGGTCTCCTACAATGAGCAGTTCTTC. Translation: CASLREAGVSYNEQFF.

DNA for the CDR3: TGTGCCAGCAGTGAAACTCGGGGAGGTGGAAACACCATATATTTT. This gives the protein CASSETRGGGNTIYF. The genes are TRBV6-1 and TRBJ1-3; D gene uncertain. The CDR3 extends over 15 amino acids. Germline V gene sequence: CDR1 MNHNS, CDR2 SASEGT. V lost 2 bases, J lost 3 bases, and 11 bases lay in between.

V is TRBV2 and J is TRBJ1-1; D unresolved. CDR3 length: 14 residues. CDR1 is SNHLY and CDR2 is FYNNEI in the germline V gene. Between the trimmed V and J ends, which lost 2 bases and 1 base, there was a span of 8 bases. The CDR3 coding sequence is TGTGCCAGCAGTGAACTTTTTTGGAACACTGAAGCTTTCTTT. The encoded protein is CASSELFWNTEAFF.

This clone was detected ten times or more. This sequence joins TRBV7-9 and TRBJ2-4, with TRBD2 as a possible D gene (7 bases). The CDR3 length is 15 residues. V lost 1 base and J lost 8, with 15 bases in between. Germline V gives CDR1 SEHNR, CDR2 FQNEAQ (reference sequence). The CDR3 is CASSLGMGAGDIQYF. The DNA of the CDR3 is TGTGCCAGCAGCTTAGGGATGGGGGCGGGGGACATTCAGTACTTC.

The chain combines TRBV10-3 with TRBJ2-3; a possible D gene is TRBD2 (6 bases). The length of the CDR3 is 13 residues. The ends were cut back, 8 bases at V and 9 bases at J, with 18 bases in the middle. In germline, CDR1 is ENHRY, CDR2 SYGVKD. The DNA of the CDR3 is TGTGCCATCGGGCTTGCCTCGGGGGACACGCAGTATTTT. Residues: CAIGLASGDTQYF.